The 26 T cell receptor beta chains in this list originate from one sample, sequenced in a study of cytomegalovirus exposure and HLA in healthy donors. Primers: 60 Vbeta forward and 13 Jbeta reverse. The method was immunoSEQ multiplex PCR; TCRdb's version includes in-frame clones alone and lacks a portion of them. The table has tens of thousands of clones, 78% seen once; the top ten hold roughly 2.5%. The sequenced sample was PBMCs. The receptors come from a male donor in good health and CMV-seropositive.

The genes are TRBV6-1 and TRBJ2-7; 8 bases agree with TRBD1. CDR1 is MNHNS and CDR2 is SASEGT in the germline V gene. The CDR3 loop spans 16 amino acids. Trimming cost V 1 base and J 5 bases; bases outside gene matches: 10. CDR3 residues: CASSEEAGGGIHEQYF. CDR3 DNA sequence: TGTGCCAGCAGTGAAGAGGCAGGGGGCGGGATCCACGAGCAGTACTTC.

The V call is TRBV14, the J call TRBJ2-3; no clear D. V lost 1 base to trimming and J lost 11 bases, with 13 bases between them. The germline CDR1 and CDR2 sequences are SGHDN and FVKESK. CDR3 length: 13 amino acids. In DNA, the CDR3 is TGTGCCAGCAGCCAAGCACGCCAGTATGGGCAGTATTTT. As protein: CASSQARQYGQYF.

This clone was detected a few times. This chain links TRBV28 with TRBJ2-5; D unclear. Matching the DNA end better, TRBJ2-7 makes the J call doubtful. This CDR3 is built from 12 residues. Germline loops: CDR1 MDHEN, CDR2 SYDVKM. The chain's CDR3 is CASSFGPSEQYF. The DNA for the CDR3 is TGTGCCAGCAGTTTCGGACCTAGCGAGCAGTACTTC.

This clone occurred a few times. The chain has TRBV28 and TRBJ2-3; 7 bases align to TRBD2. The CDR3 extends over 15 amino acids. CDR1 is MDHEN and CDR2 is SYDVKM in the germline V gene. The V and J ends lost 2 bases and 8 bases, in that order; junction bases with no gene match: 10. The CDR3 DNA reads as TGTGCCAGCAGTTTAGGGGGGGGGACCGTACGTACGCAGTATTTT. Amino acid sequence: CASSLGGGTVRTQYF. Together with reference TRBV28 and TRBJ2-3, the CDR3 gives the full variable domain: DVKVTQSSRYLVKRTGEKVFLECVQDMDHENMFWYRQDPGLGLRLIYFSYDVKMKEKGDIPEGYSVSREKKERFSLILESASTNQTSMYLCASSLGGGTVRTQYFGPGTRLTVL.

CDR3: CASSPPGVATDTQYF. The DNA for the CDR3 is TGTGCCAGCAGTCCCCCTGGAGTTGCCACAGATACGCAGTATTTT. This chain joins TRBV28 and TRBJ2-3, with D hard to call. Germline V gives CDR1 MDHEN, CDR2 SYDVKM. This CDR3 has 15 residues. The V end was cut by 5 bases, the J end by 2 bases, with 14 bases between.

V gene TRBV28 combines with J gene TRBJ1-5; the D gene is possibly TRBD1 (6 bases). Trimming removed 7 bases from V and 0 bases from J, with 16 bases in between. The germline V gene encodes CDR1 MDHEN and CDR2 SYDVKM. The CDR3 loop spans 16 amino acids. DNA for the CDR3: TGTGCCAGCATCAGGTTGGGGACACATAGCAATCAGCCCCAGCATTTT. Protein sequence: CASIRLGTHSNQPQHF. The full variable domain, with the rest looked up from reference TRBV28 and TRBJ1-5, is DVKVTQSSRYLVKRTGEKVFLECVQDMDHENMFWYRQDPGLGLRLIYFSYDVKMKEKGDIPEGYSVSREKKERFSLILESASTNQTSMYLCASIRLGTHSNQPQHFGDGTRLSIL.

This clone appeared a single time. The V gene is TRBV5-1, the J gene TRBJ1-4, with 7 bases lining up with TRBD1. With 4 bases clipped from V and 1 base from J, the junction kept 4 bases outside the gene matches. Germline CDR1 and CDR2: SGHRS and YFSETQ. The CDR3 runs 15 residues. CDR3 coding DNA: TGCGCCAGCAGCCCTACAGGGGTAACTAATGAAAAACTGTTTTTT. Residues: CASSPTGVTNEKLFF.

V usage is TRBV2 and J usage is TRBJ2-4; 10 nucleotides align to TRBD2. V lost 6 bases, J lost 4 bases, and 6 bases stayed unmatched. The length of the CDR3 is 15 residues. CDR1 and CDR2 (germline): SNHLY, FYNNEI. CDR3 protein: CASRMLAGVKNIQYF. The CDR3, as DNA: TGTGCCAGCAGAATGCTAGCGGGAGTAAAAAACATTCAGTACTTC. Based on the CDR3 plus reference TRBV2 and TRBJ2-4, the full variable domain is EPEVTQTPSHQVTQMGQEVILRCVPISNHLYFYWYRQILGQKVEFLVSFYNNEISEKSEIFDDQFSVERPDGSNFTLKIRSTKLEDSAMYFCASRMLAGVKNIQYFGAGTRLSVL.

The chain is built from TRBV27 and TRBJ1-2, with TRBD1 identical over 9 bases. Germline trimming cut 0 bases from V and 5 bases from J; bases unmatched to any gene: 7. The CDR3 contains 16 residues. Germline values: CDR1 MNHEY, CDR2 SMNVEV (reference sequence). In nucleotides, the CDR3 is TGTGCCAGCAGTTTATCAGGGACAGGGCTTCAATATGGCTACACCTTC. This gives the protein CASSLSGTGLQYGYTF.

As for this clone: Germline is not matched at one junction end, which may reflect a read error. The chain recombines TRBV7-2 with TRBJ2-7; TRBD2 aligns across 11 bases. Germline V lookup: CDR1 SGHTA, CDR2 FQGNSA. This CDR3 is built from 18 residues. CDR3 sequence reads: CAISLARRLAGPSYEQYF. In nucleotides, the CDR3 is TGTGCCATCAGCTTAGCGCGCAGACTAGCGGGACCGTCCTACGAGCAGTACTTC.

The rearrangement uses TRBV18 and TRBJ2-1; TRBD2 aligns across 12 bases. The length of the CDR3 is 18 residues. Trimming at V came to 2 bases and at J to 8 bases, leaving 13 bases not matched to a gene. Germline V lookup: CDR1 KGHSH, CDR2 LQKENI. The CDR3 sequence: CASSPTSGRNSRGDEQFF. CDR3 DNA sequence: TGTGCCAGCTCACCAACTAGCGGGAGGAATAGCAGAGGTGATGAGCAGTTCTTC.

The V call is TRBV13, the J call TRBJ2-7; D may be TRBD2 (5 bases). CDR3 size: 14 residues. Deletions cut 2 bases from V and 1 base from J, with 9 bases between. Per germline, CDR1 PRHDT and CDR2 FYEKMQ (reference sequence). CDR3 region: CASSLRTASYEQYF. CDR3 in DNA: TGTGCCAGCAGCTTAAGGACTGCTTCCTACGAGCAGTACTTC.

The chain uses TRBV4-2 and TRBJ1-2; 7 bases are a match to TRBD1. The CDR3 runs 15 residues. Germline values: CDR1 LGHNA, CDR2 YNFKEQ. V lost 3 bases to trimming and J lost 5 bases; unmatched junction nucleotides: 9. The CDR3 loop is CASSHESGTEYGYTF. The CDR3 DNA reads TGTGCCAGCAGCCACGAGTCCGGGACAGAATATGGCTACACCTTC.

The chain carries TRBV28 and TRBJ2-5, with D possibly being TRBD1 (6 bases). There are 16 residues in the CDR3. CDR1 and CDR2 from the germline V gene are MDHEN and SYDVKM. With 7 bases removed from V and 3 bases from J, the gap between germline ends came to 21 bases. The DNA for the CDR3 is TGTGCCAGCACCCTCCGGTTGGGGGCTGATAAAGAGACCCAGTACTTC. Its translation is CASTLRLGADKETQYF.

The rearrangement joins TRBV6-1 to TRBJ2-7; 14 nucleotides align to TRBD2. This CDR3 has 16 residues. Germline trimming cut 4 bases from V and 3 bases from J; bases unmatched to any gene: 5. Germline V CDR1 and CDR2: MNHNS, SASEGT. CDR3 sequence (DNA): TGTGCCAGCAGTGTGGGACTAGCGGGAGCGTTCTACGAGCAGTACTTC. Amino acid sequence: CASSVGLAGAFYEQYF.

V usage is TRBV5-1 and J usage is TRBJ2-5, with D possibly TRBD2 on 6 matching bases. The ends were cut back, 5 bases at V and 3 bases at J, with 20 bases in the middle. The CDR3 is made up of 16 amino acids. Germline assignment: CDR1 SGHRS and CDR2 YFSETQ. The CDR3 region is CASSSFRETAKETQYF. The DNA for the CDR3 is TGCGCCAGCAGTTCTTTTCGGGAGACAGCTAAAGAGACCCAGTACTTC. Full variable domain (rest looked up from reference TRBV5-1 and TRBJ2-5): KAGVTQTPRYLIKTRGQQVTLSCSPISGHRSVSWYQQTPGQGLQFLFEYFSETQRNKGNFPGRFSGRQFSNSRSEMNVSTLELGDSALYLCASSSFRETAKETQYFGPGTRLLVL.

The genes are TRBV25-1 and TRBJ2-5; 11 bases fit TRBD2. Per the germline V gene, CDR1 is MGHDK and CDR2 is SYGVNS. With 6 bases clipped from V and 2 bases from J, the junction kept 2 bases outside the gene matches. This CDR3 is 14 amino acids long. The CDR3 region is CASRTSGIQETQYF. As DNA, the CDR3 is TGTGCCAGCAGGACTAGCGGGATTCAAGAGACCCAGTACTTC.

This clone was seen a handful of times. This chain joins TRBV18 and TRBJ2-2, with D unresolved. Germline V gene lookup returns CDR1 KGHSH and CDR2 LQKENI. V lost 5 bases to trimming and J lost 3 bases, with 7 bases between them. The CDR3 sequence is 13 residues long. In DNA form, the CDR3 reads TGTGCCAGCTCAGATCGGGACACCGGGGAGCTGTTTTTT. Encoded protein: CASSDRDTGELFF.

The V call is TRBV7-9, the J call TRBJ1-1; 9 bases align to TRBD1. Per germline, CDR1 SEHNR and CDR2 FQNEAQ (reference sequence). This CDR3 region has 16 residues. The V gene end was trimmed by 5 bases and the J gene end by 0 bases; junction bases not matched to a gene: 7. As DNA, the CDR3 is TGTGCCAGCAGCCCGGGACAGGGCGGAGTGAACACTGAAGCTTTCTTT. Translation gives CASSPGQGGVNTEAFF.

V and J are TRBV25-1 and TRBJ2-3; TRBD1 might be the D (6 bases). The germline V gene has CDR1 MGHDK and CDR2 SYGVNS. The CDR3 is made up of 15 amino acids. V was shortened by 2 bases and J by 2 bases, with 11 bases between the two germline ends. As DNA, the CDR3 is TGTGCCAGCAGTGAACCCAGGGGTTTCACAGATACGCAGTATTTT. It is translated as CASSEPRGFTDTQYF.

The chain employs TRBV7-2 and TRBJ2-5; 7 bases fit TRBD1. Looked up from germline, CDR1 is SGHTA and CDR2 is FQGNSA. V lost 5 bases and J lost 9; bases outside the gene matches: 12. The CDR3 consists of 14 residues. Here the CDR3 reads CASSVGQVGTAQYF. DNA for the CDR3: TGTGCCAGCAGCGTTGGACAGGTGGGAACGGCCCAGTACTTC. The full variable domain, rest sourced from reference TRBV7-2 and TRBJ2-5, is GAGVSQSPSNKVTEKGKDVELRCDPISGHTALYWYRQSLGQGLEFLIYFQGNSAPDKSGLPSDRFSAERTGGSVSTLTIQRTQQEDSAVYLCASSVGQVGTAQYFGPGTRLLVL.

This clone was detected only a few times. The chain carries TRBV5-6 and TRBJ2-3; 7 bases match TRBD2. The CDR3 is 14 residues long. Germline CDR1 is SGHDT and CDR2 is YYEEEE. With V trimmed by 0 bases and J by 9 bases, 7 bases remained unmatched. The CDR3 here is CASSLAGLVGTQYF. The CDR3 DNA follows: TGTGCCAGCAGCTTGGCCGGACTAGTGGGAACGCAGTATTTT.

The V call is TRBV27, the J call TRBJ2-3; D gene ambiguous. V was shortened by 6 bases and J by 0 bases, with 13 bases between the two germline ends. Per the germline V gene, CDR1 is MNHEY and CDR2 is SMNVEV (reference sequence). CDR3 size: 15 residues. The CDR3 loop reads CASSLSPASTDTQYF. CDR3 coding DNA: TGTGCCAGCAGCCTTAGTCCCGCGAGCACAGATACGCAGTATTTT.

This chain connects TRBV9 to TRBJ2-3; possibly TRBD2 for D (5 bases). CDR1 and CDR2 from the germline V gene are SGDLS and YYNGEE. CDR3 length: 14 residues. The V end lost 3 bases, the J end lost 6 bases, and 14 bases lay between the germline ends. The CDR3 nucleotides read TGTGCCAGCAGCGCCGGGGTAGGGAGCGATACGCAGTATTTT. Translating it yields CASSAGVGSDTQYF.

The chain links TRBV2 to TRBJ1-2, with D tentatively TRBD1 (6 bases). From germline, CDR1 is SNHLY and CDR2 FYNNEI. Trimming stripped 5 bases from V and 2 bases from J, with 18 bases between. This CDR3 contains 16 residues. The CDR3 spells CASSPTTGQRNYGYTF. CDR3 DNA sequence: TGTGCCAGCAGTCCAACGACAGGACAGCGAAACTATGGCTACACCTTC.

The gene calls are TRBV7-9 and TRBJ2-5; 14 nucleotides align to TRBD2. V was pared by 6 bases and J by 5 bases, with 8 bases of the junction left unmatched. This CDR3 comprises 16 residues. Looked up from germline, CDR1 is SEHNR and CDR2 is FQNEAQ (reference sequence). CDR3 region: CASSPRLAGGRETQYF. CDR3 in DNA: TGTGCCAGCAGTCCCCGACTAGCGGGAGGGCGGGAGACCCAGTACTTC.